These T cell receptor beta chains were read from a single sample in a study of OX40 agonist ivuxolimab in advanced cancers. TCRdb's table, derived via immunoSEQ multiplex PCR, lists solely in-frame clones and lacks some. The table has 65,000 to 95,000 clones, roughly 83% seen once. Sequences were derived from CD4+ or CD8+ T cells sorted from blood, sampled in a trial of the OX40 agonist ivuxolimab. Source of these receptors: an adult with an advanced solid tumor such as melanoma, head and neck, liver or kidney cancer. Both conserved end residues are part of each CDR3. A D gene is named only where the DNA matches it firmly. Clone size is given for some rows only: seen once, a few or many times, or a class if the clone is expanded.

>few|-|TRBJ2-5|TRBV30
TGTGCCTGGAGTGTAATCCTCACAGGGCAAAGGCGGACCCAGTACTTC
CAWSVILTGQRRTQYF
>-|-|TRBJ1-3|TRBV7-8
TGTGCCAGCAGCTTCTCTGGAAACACCATATATTTT
CASSFSGNTIYF
>once|-|TRBJ1-1|TRBV19
TGTGCCAGTAGTTCGACAGCTTACACTGAAGCTTTCTTT
CASSSTAYTEAFF
>-|TRBD1|TRBJ2-2|TRBV5-1
TGCGCCAGCAGCTTTACAGGGGACACCGGGGAGCTGTTTTTT
CASSFTGDTGELFF
>-|TRBD1|TRBJ2-7|TRBV6-1
TGTGCCAGCAGTGCATGGGGACAGCCCGAGCAGTACTTC
CASSAWGQPEQYF
>-|TRBD2|TRBJ2-1|TRBV9
TGTGCCAGCAGCGTAGGGCTAGCGGGAGTGTCGAGCTCCTACAATGAGCAGTTCTTC
CASSVGLAGVSSSYNEQFF
>-|TRBD1|TRBJ1-2|TRBV9
TGTGCCAGCAGCGTAAGAGGACAGGGGTCGGGCGGCTACACCTTC
CASSVRGQGSGGYTF
>-|TRBD2|TRBJ2-7|TRBV6-1
TGTGCCAGCAGTGAAGCGCCGGGAGGAAGAATGGAGCAGTACTTC
CASSEAPGGRMEQYF
>-|-|TRBJ2-7|TRBV11-3
TGTGCCAGCAGCTTAGATGCCGGGAACGAGCAGTACTTC
CASSLDAGNEQYF
>-|-|TRBJ1-1|TRBV5-8
TGTGCCAGCAGCTTCGATAACAGGATAGAAGCTTTCTTT
CASSFDNRIEAFF
>-|TRBD2|TRBJ2-1|TRBV11-2
TGTGCCAGCAGTTGGGGACTAGCAAGTAACGATGAGCAGTTCTTC
CASSWGLASNDEQFF
>once|-|TRBJ2-1|TRBV7-9
TGTGCCAGCAGCTTATCGGGAGCCCGGTTCCAGTTCTTC
CASSLSGARFQFF
>-|TRBD2|TRBJ2-3|TRBV30
TGTGCCTGGAGTGCCACAGAAATTAGCGGGAGATACACAGATACGCAGTATTTT
CAWSATEISGRYTDTQYF
>once|-|TRBJ2-7|TRBV27
TGTGCCAGCAGTTTATTGGGTCCCCACTACGAGCAGTACTTC
CASSLLGPHYEQYF
>-|TRBD1|TRBJ2-4|TRBV5-1
TGCGCCAGCAGAACAGGGGGCAGTGGCAAAAACATTCAGTACTTC
CASRTGGSGKNIQYF
>-|-|TRBJ2-7|TRBV28
TGTGCCAGCGAGCCGTGGTTGAGGAAGGAGCAGTACTTC
CASEPWLRKEQYF
>-|-|TRBJ2-2|TRBV7-9
TGTGCCAGCAGCCTAACAATGGACACCGGGGAGCTGTTTTTT
CASSLTMDTGELFF
>-|-|TRBJ1-1|TRBV5-4
TGTGCCAGCAGCTTGGAGGGCGCGCGAGGGAACACTGAAGCTTTCTTT
CASSLEGARGNTEAFF
>-|-|TRBJ2-1|TRBV5-4
TGTGCCAGCAGCCCCTCACCTTACAATGAGCAGTTCTTC
CASSPSPYNEQFF
>-|-|TRBJ1-1|TRBV2
TGTGCCAGCAGAGCAGGCGAGGACACTGAAGCTTTCTTT
CASRAGEDTEAFF
>-|-|TRBJ1-2|TRBV6-4
TGTGCCAGCAGGGGAAATGGCGATGGCTACACCTTC
CASRGNGDGYTF